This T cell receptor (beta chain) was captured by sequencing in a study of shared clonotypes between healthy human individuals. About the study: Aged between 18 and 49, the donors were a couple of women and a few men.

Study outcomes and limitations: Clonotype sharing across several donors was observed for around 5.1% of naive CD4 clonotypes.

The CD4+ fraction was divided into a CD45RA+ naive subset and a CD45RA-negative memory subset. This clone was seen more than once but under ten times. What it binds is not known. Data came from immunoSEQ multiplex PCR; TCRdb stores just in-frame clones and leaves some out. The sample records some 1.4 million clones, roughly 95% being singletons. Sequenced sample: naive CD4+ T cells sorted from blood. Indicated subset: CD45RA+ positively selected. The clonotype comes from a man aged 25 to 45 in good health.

The CDR3 DNA follows: TGTGCCAGCATTAGTGACGGGAGGTACTACGAGCAGTACTTC. Its translation: CASISDGRYYEQYF. This chain links TRBV11-2 with TRBJ2-7, with 7 bases lining up with TRBD2. The CDR3 length is 14 residues. Germline values: CDR1 SGHAT, CDR2 FQNNGV. The V and J ends lost 7 bases and 3 bases, in that order; junction bases with no gene match: 9.